This is a list of T cell receptor beta chains from one sample in a study of cytomegalovirus exposure and HLA in healthy donors. The method was immunoSEQ multiplex PCR; TCRdb's version includes in-frame clones alone and lacks a portion of them. The sample carries about 55,000 clones, 55% to 75% recorded once. Sequenced material: PBMCs. Source of these receptors: a man aged 35 to 55 in good health and CMV-seropositive. Each CDR3 is given with its conserved first and last residue. Each record gives: V gene, D gene, clone size, J gene, CDR3 DNA, CDR3 protein. A D gene is named only where the DNA matches it firmly. Not all rows give a size; the values are once, few, many and, for expanded clones, a class.

>TRBV9|.|once|TRBJ1-1
TGTGCCAGCAGCGTAGTAGGAGGATCGAACGCTGAAGCTTTCTTT
CASSVVGGSNAEAFF
>TRBV5-1|TRBD1|.|TRBJ2-7
TGCGCCAGCAGCGCCTGGACAGGGTCTGGCGAGCAGTACTTC
CASSAWTGSGEQYF
>TRBV7-9|.|.|TRBJ2-5
TGTGCCAGCAGCTTAGATCGACTAGTCCAAGAGACCCAGTACTTC
CASSLDRLVQETQYF
>TRBV4-2|.|.|TRBJ2-1
TGTGCCAGCAGCCAAGAGATCCGAGGGAGGACACTCCATGAGCAGTTCTTC
CASSQEIRGRTLHEQFF
>TRBV6-5|.|.|TRBJ1-2
TGTGCCAGCAGGACCTGGACAGTAAGCTATGGCTGCACCTTC
CASRTWTVSYGCTF
>TRBV5-4|TRBD1|once|TRBJ1-1
TGTGCCAGCAGCCCCAGGGACAGGGACACTGAAGCTTTCTTT
CASSPRDRDTEAFF
>TRBV1|.|.|TRBJ2-3
TGCACCAGCAGCCAAGATAAGGTCTCCGGGGGGCTCGCAGATACGCAGTATTTT
CTSSQDKVSGGLADTQYF
>TRBV29-1|TRBD1|.|TRBJ2-2
TGCAGCGTTCAGACAGGGTTTAGGACCGGGGAGCTGTTTTTT
CSVQTGFRTGELFF
>TRBV14|.|.|TRBJ2-1
TGTGCCAGCAGCCCGTGGACTGGGGAGGTTTTCAATGAGCAGTTCTTC
CASSPWTGEVFNEQFF
>TRBV30|TRBD1|.|TRBJ2-1
TGTGCCTGGAGTACCAGACAGGGCTTGGATGAGCAGTTCTTC
CAWSTRQGLDEQFF
>TRBV7-9|TRBD1|.|TRBJ1-1
TGTGCCAGCAGAAGATCGACAGGGATGAACACTGAAGCTTTCTTT
CASRRSTGMNTEAFF
>TRBV4-3|TRBD2|.|TRBJ2-3
TGCGCCAGCAGCCAAGAAGGACTAGAGGACACAGATACGCAGTATTTT
CASSQEGLEDTDTQYF
>TRBV4-3|TRBD2|.|TRBJ2-3
TGCGCCAGCAGCCAAGAGGGCCTTAGCGGGGGGGGTACGCAGTATTTT
CASSQEGLSGGGTQYF
>TRBV6-6|.|once|TRBJ2-2
TGTGCCAGCCGCTTAACAGGTCCTATCACCGGGGAGCTGTTTTTT
CASRLTGPITGELFF
>TRBV5-4|TRBD1|.|TRBJ2-7
TGTGCCAGCAGCTTGAGGGACAGGGTCTACGAGCAGTACTTC
CASSLRDRVYEQYF
>TRBV7-2|TRBD2|.|TRBJ2-7
TGTGCCAGCAGCTCCCAAGGACTAGGCGAGCAGTACTTC
CASSSQGLGEQYF
>TRBV19|.|.|TRBJ1-2
TGTGCCAGTAGTAACTTACAGGGAAACTATGGCTACACCTTC
CASSNLQGNYGYTF
>TRBV7-8|TRBD1|.|TRBJ1-2
TGTGCCAGCAGCTTATATTGGACAGGTGGAGATGGCTACACCTTC
CASSLYWTGGDGYTF
>TRBV27|.|.|TRBJ1-2
TGTGCCACCGGGACCGCGGGGGGCTACACCTTC
CATGTAGGYTF
>TRBV5-1|TRBD1|.|TRBJ1-1
TGCGCCAGCAGCGCCCTAGGGACAGATAACACTGAAGCTTTCTTT
CASSALGTDNTEAFF
>TRBV27|TRBD1|.|TRBJ1-4
TGTGCCAGCAGACAGGGGGCGGCTAATGAAAAACTGTTTTTT
CASRQGAANEKLFF
>TRBV6-1|.|.|TRBJ1-6
TGTGCCAGCAAGGGAAGACAGCCTTATAATTCACCCCTCCACTTT
CASKGRQPYNSPLHF
>TRBV18|.|few|TRBJ2-7
TGTGCCAGCTCTGGGGGCACATACGAGCAGTACTTC
CASSGGTYEQYF
>TRBV5-6|TRBD1|.|TRBJ1-2
TGTGCCAGCAGCTTCCGGGACAGCAACTATGGCTACACCTTC
CASSFRDSNYGYTF